This T cell receptor (beta chain) was found in a study of T cells in Graves' hyperthyroidism and ophthalmopathy. Study-level results: Among clonotypes expanded in thyroid above 0.001, most were also found in blood.

What was amplified from RNA transcripts were TCR beta CDR3 regions. First-round RT-PCR targeting the TCR CDR3 was performed with the HTBI primer set. Using its own MiXCR run on the multiplex PCR reads, TCRdb lists one record per CDR3 protein. The sample lists roughly 510,000 distinct CDR3 sequences, 40% to 55% occurring once. This clonotype showed up many times. Its antigen is unidentified. Germline CDR1 and CDR2: LNHNV and YYDKDF (reference sequence). V lost 8 bases to trimming and J lost 5 bases; unmatched junction nucleotides: 5. The CDR3 extends over 12 amino acids. This TCR was sampled from an adult woman with Graves' disease, either hyperthyroidism or ophthalmopathy (not recorded which). This chain links TRBV15 with TRBJ2-5, with TRBD2 identical over 7 bases. Sample: peripheral blood or thyroid tissue (not recorded which). CDR3 loop: CATEGGSETQYF. DNA for the CDR3: TGTGCCACCGAAGGCGGGAGTGAGACCCAGTACTTC.